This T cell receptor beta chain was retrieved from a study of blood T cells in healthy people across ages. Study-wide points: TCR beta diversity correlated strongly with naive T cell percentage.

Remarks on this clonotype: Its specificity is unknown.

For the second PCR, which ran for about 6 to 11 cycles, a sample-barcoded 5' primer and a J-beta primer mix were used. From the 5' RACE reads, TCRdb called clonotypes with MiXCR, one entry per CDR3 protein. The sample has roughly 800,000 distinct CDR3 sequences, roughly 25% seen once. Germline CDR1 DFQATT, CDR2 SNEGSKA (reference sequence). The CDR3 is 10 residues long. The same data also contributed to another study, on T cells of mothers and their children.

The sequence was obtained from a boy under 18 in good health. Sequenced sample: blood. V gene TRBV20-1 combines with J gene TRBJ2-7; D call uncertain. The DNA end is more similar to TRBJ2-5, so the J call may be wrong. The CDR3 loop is CSAYRETQYF. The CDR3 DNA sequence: TGCAGTGCGTATCGGGAGACCCAGTACTTC.